The present TCR beta chain was sequenced within a study of post-analysis software for immune sequencing data. Germline CDR1 reads MNHEY; CDR2 reads SVGAGI. V lost 4 bases, J lost 5 bases, and 15 bases lay in between. This CDR3 is 15 amino acids long. Sequencing libraries made from TCR beta cDNA carried unique molecular identifiers. MiXCR, applied by TCRdb to the PCR reads, yields one record per CDR3 protein. Seen here are roughly 200,000 distinct CDR3 sequences, 25% to 35% observed once, and the top ten hold less than 4%. Notes on this clonotype: The antigen is undetermined. A read error may explain this, as a much larger clone is one base away.

Overall study findings and caveats: Pronounced co-clustering by F measure was evident among identically batched samples. Controls' normalized Chao1 diversity significantly exceeded that of multiple sclerosis patients. TRBV segments more frequent in patients than in controls numbered several and included TRBV5-6, TRBV5-1 and TRBV20-1.

The receptor was derived from a girl younger than 18 with multiple sclerosis. The genes are TRBV6-5 and TRBJ2-1; TRBD2 is a possible D gene (6 bases). Material for sequencing was blood. CDR3 DNA sequence: TGTGCCAGCAGTTGTAGACTAGTCGGGAACAATGAGCAGTTCTTC. Its translation: CASSCRLVGNNEQFF.